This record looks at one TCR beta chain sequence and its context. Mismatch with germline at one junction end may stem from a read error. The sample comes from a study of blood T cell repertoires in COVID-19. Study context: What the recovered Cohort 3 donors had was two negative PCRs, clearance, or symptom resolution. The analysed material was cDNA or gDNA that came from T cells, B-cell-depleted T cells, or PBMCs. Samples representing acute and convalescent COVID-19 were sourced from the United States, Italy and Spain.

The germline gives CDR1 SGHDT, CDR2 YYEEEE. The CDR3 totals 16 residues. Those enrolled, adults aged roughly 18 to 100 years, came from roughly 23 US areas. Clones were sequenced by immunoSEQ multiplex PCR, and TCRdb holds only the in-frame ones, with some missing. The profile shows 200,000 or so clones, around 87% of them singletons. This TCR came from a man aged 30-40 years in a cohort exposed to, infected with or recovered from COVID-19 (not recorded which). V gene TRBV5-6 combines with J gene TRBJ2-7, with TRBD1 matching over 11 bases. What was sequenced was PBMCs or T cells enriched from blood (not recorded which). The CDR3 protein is CASNLDRGRVPYEQYF. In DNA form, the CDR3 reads TGTGCCAGCAACTTGGACAGGGGGCGGGTACCCTACGAGCAGTACTTC.